The TCR beta chain described here comes from a study of blood T cell repertoires in COVID-19. About the study: Donors in the United States, Italy and Spain gave samples during acute or convalescent COVID-19. PBMCs, B-cell-depleted T cells, or T cells were the source of the cDNA or gDNA that made up the material.

This CDR3 has 13 residues. Germline values: CDR1 LGHDT, CDR2 YNNKEL (reference sequence). V was cut by 7 bases and J by 6 bases, with 12 bases left in between. Libraries were prepared by immunoSEQ multiplex PCR; TCRdb keeps only in-frame clonotypes and omits some of them. The profile covers under 350,000 clones, with more than 90% appearing a single time and 2.6% taken by the ten largest. The sample was PBMCs or T cells enriched from blood (not recorded which). The chain joins TRBV3-1 (or the pseudogene TRBV3-2) to TRBJ1-4; no definite D call. This sequence was found in a man aged 55 to 69 who had recovered from COVID-19. In nucleotides, the CDR3 is TGTGCCAGCAAGCCCCCCCTAGATGAAAAACTGTTTTTT. It is translated as CASKPPLDEKLFF.